This T cell receptor beta chain was recorded in a study of blood T cell repertoires in COVID-19. Study-level background: T cells, B-cell-depleted T cells, or PBMCs supplied cDNA or gDNA.

This CDR3 comprises 12 residues. The germline V gene encodes CDR1 KGHSH and CDR2 LQKENI. TCRdb keeps only in-frame clones here, not all; method: immunoSEQ multiplex PCR. The sample lists under 250,000 clones, roughly 85% seen once, with over 7.5% in the top ten. A remark on this clone: Sequence at one end of the junction differs from germline and may be a read error.

The TCR was taken from a woman aged 50 to 60 with acute COVID-19. Sequenced: PBMCs or T cells enriched from blood (not recorded which). J is TRBJ1-4 and V is TRBV18; 8 nucleotides agree with TRBD1. CDR3 DNA: TGTGCCAGCTCACCATCGACAGGGGAGGGGATTTTT. This sequence encodes CASSPSTGEGIF.